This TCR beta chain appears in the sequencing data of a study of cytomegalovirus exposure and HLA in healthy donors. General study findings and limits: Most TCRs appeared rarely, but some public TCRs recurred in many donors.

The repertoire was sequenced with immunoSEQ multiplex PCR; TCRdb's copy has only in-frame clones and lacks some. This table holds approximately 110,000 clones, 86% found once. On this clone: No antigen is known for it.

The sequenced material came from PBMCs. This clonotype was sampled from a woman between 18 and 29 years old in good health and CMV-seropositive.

The CDR3 here is CAISLGGGYTF. CDR3 nucleotide sequence: TGTGCCATCAGCCTGGGGGGTGGCTACACCTTC. This sequence joins TRBV10-3 and TRBJ1-2, with a tentative D call TRBD1 (5 bases). Trimming cost V 6 bases and J 7 bases, with 9 bases left between them. CDR1 is ENHRY, CDR2 SYGVKD, per germline. There are 11 residues in the CDR3.